This T cell receptor beta chain stems from a study of blood T cell repertoires in COVID-19. About the study: In each case, the material was cDNA or gDNA derived from T cells, B-cell-depleted T cells, or PBMCs.

V trimming: 5 bases; J trimming: 0 bases; junction bases outside the gene matches: 3. This CDR3 contains 14 residues. The V gene's germline CDR1 is SGHNT and CDR2 YYREEE (reference sequence). The data were produced by immunoSEQ multiplex PCR, yet TCRdb's version contains in-frame clones alone and is incomplete. Altogether about 200,000 clones are present, nearly 90% being singletons, with the ten largest covering around 4.2%. Categorization into cohorts depended on clinical history that participants reported. The source material was PBMCs or T cells enriched from blood (not recorded which). The TCR originated in a woman in her twenties or thirties with acute COVID-19. This chain connects TRBV5-4 to TRBJ2-3; TRBD1 agrees at 7 bases. This chain's CDR3 is CASSDRVSTDTQYF. The DNA for the CDR3 is TGTGCCAGCAGTGACAGGGTTAGCACAGATACGCAGTATTTT.